A single TCR beta chain is shown here with its context. Its specificity is not known. The repertoire was sequenced with immunoSEQ multiplex PCR; TCRdb's copy has only in-frame clones and lacks some. The repertoire holds a few thousand clones, with about four fifths as singletons. This entry comes from a study of chemoradiotherapy in HPV16-positive cancers. The study's findings and limits: During treatment, candidate HPV-specific clones and E7-related motifs expanded in tumor. In HPV16-positive patients, HPV-responsive T-cell expansion tracked better recurrence-free survival.

The TCR was taken from a human donor with HPV-associated anogenital cancer. Material: tumor tissue, obtained from a patient who underwent chemoradiotherapy.

In DNA form, the CDR3 reads TGCGCCAGCAGTACTCAGGGGGGGCACAAGCAGTACTTC. Residues: CASSTQGGHKQYF. The chain employs TRBV10-2 and TRBJ2-7; possibly TRBD1 or TRBD2 for D (7 bases each). The V gene's germline CDR1 is WSHSY and CDR2 SAAADI. Trimming took off 5 bases at V and 8 bases at J, with 16 bases between the two ends. The CDR3 has 13 residues.